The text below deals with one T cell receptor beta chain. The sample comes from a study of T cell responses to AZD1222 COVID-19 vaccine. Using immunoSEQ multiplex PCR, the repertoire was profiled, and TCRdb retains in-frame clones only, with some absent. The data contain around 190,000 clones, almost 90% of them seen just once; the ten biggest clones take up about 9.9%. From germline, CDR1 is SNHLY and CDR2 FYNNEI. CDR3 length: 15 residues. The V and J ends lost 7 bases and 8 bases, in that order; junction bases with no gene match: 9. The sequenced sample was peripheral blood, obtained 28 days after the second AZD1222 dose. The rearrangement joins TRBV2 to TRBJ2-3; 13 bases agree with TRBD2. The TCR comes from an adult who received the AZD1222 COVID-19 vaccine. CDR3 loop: CASTELAGGPGTQYF. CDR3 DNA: TGTGCCAGCACCGAACTAGCGGGGGGGCCTGGTACGCAGTATTTT.